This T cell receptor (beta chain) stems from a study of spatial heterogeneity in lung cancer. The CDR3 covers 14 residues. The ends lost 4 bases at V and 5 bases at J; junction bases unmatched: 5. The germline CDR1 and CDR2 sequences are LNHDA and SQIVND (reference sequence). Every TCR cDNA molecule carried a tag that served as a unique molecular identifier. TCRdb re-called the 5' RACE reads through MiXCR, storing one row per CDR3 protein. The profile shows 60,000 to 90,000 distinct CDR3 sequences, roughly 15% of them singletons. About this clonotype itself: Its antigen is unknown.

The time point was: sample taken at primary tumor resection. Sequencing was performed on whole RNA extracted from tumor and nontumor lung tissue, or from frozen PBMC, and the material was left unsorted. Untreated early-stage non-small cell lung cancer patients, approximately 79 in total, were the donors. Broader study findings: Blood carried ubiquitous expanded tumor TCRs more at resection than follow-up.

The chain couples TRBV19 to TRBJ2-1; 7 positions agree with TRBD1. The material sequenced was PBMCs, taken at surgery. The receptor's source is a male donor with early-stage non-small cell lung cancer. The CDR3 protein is CASSTYRGHNEQFF. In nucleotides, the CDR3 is TGTGCCAGTAGTACCTACAGGGGCCACAATGAGCAGTTCTTC.